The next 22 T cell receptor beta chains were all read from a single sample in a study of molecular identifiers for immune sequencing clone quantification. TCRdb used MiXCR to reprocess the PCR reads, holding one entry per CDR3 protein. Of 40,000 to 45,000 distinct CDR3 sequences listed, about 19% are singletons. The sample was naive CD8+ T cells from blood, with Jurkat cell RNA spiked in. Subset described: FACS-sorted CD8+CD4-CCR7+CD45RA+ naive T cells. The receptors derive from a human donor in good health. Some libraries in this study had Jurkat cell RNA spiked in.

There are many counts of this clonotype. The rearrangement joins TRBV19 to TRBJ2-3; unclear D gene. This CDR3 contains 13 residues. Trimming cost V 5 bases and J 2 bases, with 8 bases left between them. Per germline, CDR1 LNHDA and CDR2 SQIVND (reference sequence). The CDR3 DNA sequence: TGTGCCAGTAGTTCAAGCTACACAGATACGCAGTATTTT. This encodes CASSSSYTDTQYF.

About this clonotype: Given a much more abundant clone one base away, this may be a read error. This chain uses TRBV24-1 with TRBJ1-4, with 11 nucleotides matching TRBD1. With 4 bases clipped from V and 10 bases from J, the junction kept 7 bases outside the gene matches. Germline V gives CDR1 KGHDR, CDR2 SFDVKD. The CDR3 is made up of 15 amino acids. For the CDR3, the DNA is TGTGCCACCAGTGAGCGGACAGGGGGCCCTGGAAAACTGTTTTTT. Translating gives CATSERTGGPGKLFF.

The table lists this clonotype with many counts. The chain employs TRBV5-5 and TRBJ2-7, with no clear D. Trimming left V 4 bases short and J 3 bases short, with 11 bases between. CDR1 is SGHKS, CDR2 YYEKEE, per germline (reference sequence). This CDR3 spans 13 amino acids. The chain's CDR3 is CASSPTQIYEQYF. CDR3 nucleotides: TGTGCCAGCAGCCCGACTCAGATCTACGAGCAGTACTTC.

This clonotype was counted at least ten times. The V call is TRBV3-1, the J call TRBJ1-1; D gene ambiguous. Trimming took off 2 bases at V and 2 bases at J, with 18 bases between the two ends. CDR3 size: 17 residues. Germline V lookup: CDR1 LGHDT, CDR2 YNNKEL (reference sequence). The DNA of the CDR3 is TGTGCCAGCAGCCAACCGGGAACACGAGTAGTAAACACTGAAGCTTTCTTT. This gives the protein CASSQPGTRVVNTEAFF.

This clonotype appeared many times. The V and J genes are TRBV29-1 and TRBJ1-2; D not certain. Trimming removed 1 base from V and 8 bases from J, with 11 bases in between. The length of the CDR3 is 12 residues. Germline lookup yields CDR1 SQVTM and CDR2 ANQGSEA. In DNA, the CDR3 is TGCAGCGTTGAAGCCCCGCTAGGGGGCTACACCTTC. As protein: CSVEAPLGGYTF.

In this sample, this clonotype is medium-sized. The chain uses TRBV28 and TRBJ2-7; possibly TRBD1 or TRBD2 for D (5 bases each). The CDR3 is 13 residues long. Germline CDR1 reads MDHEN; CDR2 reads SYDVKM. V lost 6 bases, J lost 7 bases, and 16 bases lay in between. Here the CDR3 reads CASSPRGLAEQYF. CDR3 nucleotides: TGTGCCAGCAGCCCCCGGGGCCTCGCGGAGCAGTACTTC. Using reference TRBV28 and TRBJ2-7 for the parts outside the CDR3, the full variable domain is DVKVTQSSRYLVKRTGEKVFLECVQDMDHENMFWYRQDPGLGLRLIYFSYDVKMKEKGDIPEGYSVSREKKERFSLILESASTNQTSMYLCASSPRGLAEQYFGPGTRLTVT.

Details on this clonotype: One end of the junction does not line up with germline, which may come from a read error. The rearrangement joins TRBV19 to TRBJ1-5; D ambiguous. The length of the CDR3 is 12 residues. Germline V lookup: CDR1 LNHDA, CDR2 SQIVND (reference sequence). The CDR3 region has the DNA TGTGCCAGTAGTATAGGGGGTCAGCCCCGGCATTTT. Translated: CASSIGGQPRHF.

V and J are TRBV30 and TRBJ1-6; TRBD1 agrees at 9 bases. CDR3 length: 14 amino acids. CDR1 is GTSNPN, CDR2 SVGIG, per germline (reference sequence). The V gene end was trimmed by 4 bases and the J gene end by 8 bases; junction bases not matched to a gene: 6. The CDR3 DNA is TGTGCCTGGACCCCGGACAGGGGATATTCACCCCTCCACTTT. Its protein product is CAWTPDRGYSPLHF.

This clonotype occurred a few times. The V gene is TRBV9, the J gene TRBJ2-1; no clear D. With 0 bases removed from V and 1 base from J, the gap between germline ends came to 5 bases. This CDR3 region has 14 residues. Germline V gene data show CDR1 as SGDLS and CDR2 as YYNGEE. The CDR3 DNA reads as TGTGCCAGCAGCGTAGTGGCTTCCTACAATGAGCAGTTCTTC. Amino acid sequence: CASSVVASYNEQFF.

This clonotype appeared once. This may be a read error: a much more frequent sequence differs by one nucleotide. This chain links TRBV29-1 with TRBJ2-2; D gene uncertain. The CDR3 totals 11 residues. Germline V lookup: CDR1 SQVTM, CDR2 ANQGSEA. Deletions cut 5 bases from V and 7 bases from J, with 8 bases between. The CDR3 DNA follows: TGCAGCGTTCCCAAGGTCGGGGAGCTGTTTTTT. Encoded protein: CSVPKVGELFF.

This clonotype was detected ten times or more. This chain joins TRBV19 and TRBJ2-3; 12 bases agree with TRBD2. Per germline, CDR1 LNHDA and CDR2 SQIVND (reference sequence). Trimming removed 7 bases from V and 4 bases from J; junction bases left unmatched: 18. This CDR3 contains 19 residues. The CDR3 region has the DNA TGTGCCAGTAACTCCCTTATCCCTATGACTAGCGGGGGACCAGATACGCAGTATTTT. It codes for CASNSLIPMTSGGPDTQYF.

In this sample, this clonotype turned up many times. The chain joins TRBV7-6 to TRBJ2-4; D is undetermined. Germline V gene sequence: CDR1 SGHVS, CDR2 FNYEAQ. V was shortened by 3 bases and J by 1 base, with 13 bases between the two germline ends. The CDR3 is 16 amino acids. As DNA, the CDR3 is TGTGCCAGCAGCTTGGAACCCTCGGGCGCCAAAAACATTCAGTACTTC. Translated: CASSLEPSGAKNIQYF.

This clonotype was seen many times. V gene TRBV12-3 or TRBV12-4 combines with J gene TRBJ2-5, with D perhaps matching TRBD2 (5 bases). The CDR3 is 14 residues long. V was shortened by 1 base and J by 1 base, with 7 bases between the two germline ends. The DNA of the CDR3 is TGTGCCAGCAGTTTAGTAGCGTCCCAAGAGACCCAGTACTTC. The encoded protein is CASSLVASQETQYF.

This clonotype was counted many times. In DNA, the CDR3 is TGTGCCAGCGGTGAGGGGCACAATGAGCAGTTCTTC. Its protein product is CASGEGHNEQFF. The chain recombines TRBV9 with TRBJ2-1; the D gene could be TRBD1 or TRBD2 (5 bases each). V lost 7 bases, J lost 5 bases, and 10 bases lay in between. CDR3 length equals 12 residues. CDR1 SGDLS and CDR2 YYNGEE come from the germline V gene.

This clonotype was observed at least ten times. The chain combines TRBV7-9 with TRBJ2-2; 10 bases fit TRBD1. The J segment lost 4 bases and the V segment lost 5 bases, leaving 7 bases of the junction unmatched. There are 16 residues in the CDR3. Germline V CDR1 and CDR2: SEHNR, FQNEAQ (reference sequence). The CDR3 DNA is TGTGCCAGCAGCCCGAGGACAGGGGGGATCACCGGGGAGCTGTTTTTT. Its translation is CASSPRTGGITGELFF.

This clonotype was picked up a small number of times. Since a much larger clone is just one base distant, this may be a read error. The CDR3 loop reads CAWSSGTAYEQYF. DNA of the CDR3: TGTGCCTGGAGTTCAGGGACAGCCTACGAGCAGTACTTC. V usage is TRBV30 and J usage is TRBJ2-7, with 7 nucleotides matching TRBD1. The CDR3 is 13 amino acids. Germline loops: CDR1 GTSNPN, CDR2 SVGIG (reference sequence). With 2 bases clipped from V and 2 bases from J, the junction kept 3 bases outside the gene matches. Full variable domain (rest looked up from reference TRBV30 and TRBJ2-7): SQTIHQWPATLVQPVGSPLSLECTVEGTSNPNLYWYRQAAGRGLQLLFYSVGIGQISSEVPQNLSASRPQDRQFILSSKKLLLSDSGFYLCAWSSGTAYEQYFGPGTRLTVT.

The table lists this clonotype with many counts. The CDR3 DNA follows: TGTGCCAGCAGCACGAAAGGGTGGAATCAGCCCCAGCATTTT. Encoded protein: CASSTKGWNQPQHF. The gene calls are TRBV12-3 or TRBV12-4 and TRBJ1-5; D call uncertain. Trimming cost V 6 bases and J 4 bases, with 13 bases left between them. The CDR3 is 14 amino acids.

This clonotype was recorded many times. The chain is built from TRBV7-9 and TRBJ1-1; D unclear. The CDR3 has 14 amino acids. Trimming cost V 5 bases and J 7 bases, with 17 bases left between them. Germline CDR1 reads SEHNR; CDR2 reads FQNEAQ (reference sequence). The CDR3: CASSPREDRIEAFF. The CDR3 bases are TGTGCCAGCAGCCCACGGGAGGACCGAATTGAAGCTTTCTTT.

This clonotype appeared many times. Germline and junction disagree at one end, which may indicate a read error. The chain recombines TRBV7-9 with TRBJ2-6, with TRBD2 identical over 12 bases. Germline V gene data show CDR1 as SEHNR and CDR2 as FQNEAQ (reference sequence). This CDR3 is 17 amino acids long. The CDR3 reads CASSLAGGDSGANVLTF. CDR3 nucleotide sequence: TGTGCCAGCAGCCTAGCGGGAGGGGACTCTGGGGCCAACGTCCTGACTTTC.

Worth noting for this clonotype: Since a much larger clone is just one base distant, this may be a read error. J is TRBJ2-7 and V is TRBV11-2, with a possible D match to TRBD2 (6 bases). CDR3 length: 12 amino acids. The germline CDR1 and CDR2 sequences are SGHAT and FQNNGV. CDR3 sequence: CAGSLWRDEQYF. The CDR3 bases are TGTGCCGGCAGCTTATGGAGGGACGAGCAGTACTTC.

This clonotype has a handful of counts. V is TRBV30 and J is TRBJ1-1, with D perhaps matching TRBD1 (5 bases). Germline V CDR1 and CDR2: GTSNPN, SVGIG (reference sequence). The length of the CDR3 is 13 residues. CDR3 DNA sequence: TGTGCTTATGGCTGGGGCGGGAACACTGAAGCTTTCTTT. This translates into CAYGWGGNTEAFF.

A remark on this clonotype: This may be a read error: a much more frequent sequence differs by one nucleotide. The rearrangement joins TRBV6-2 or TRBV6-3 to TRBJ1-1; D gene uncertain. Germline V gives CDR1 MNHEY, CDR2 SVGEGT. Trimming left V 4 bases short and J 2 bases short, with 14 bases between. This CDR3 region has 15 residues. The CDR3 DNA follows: TGTGCCAGCAGTTCATTGGTAGTCATTAACACTGAAGCTTTCTTT. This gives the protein CASSSLVVINTEAFF.